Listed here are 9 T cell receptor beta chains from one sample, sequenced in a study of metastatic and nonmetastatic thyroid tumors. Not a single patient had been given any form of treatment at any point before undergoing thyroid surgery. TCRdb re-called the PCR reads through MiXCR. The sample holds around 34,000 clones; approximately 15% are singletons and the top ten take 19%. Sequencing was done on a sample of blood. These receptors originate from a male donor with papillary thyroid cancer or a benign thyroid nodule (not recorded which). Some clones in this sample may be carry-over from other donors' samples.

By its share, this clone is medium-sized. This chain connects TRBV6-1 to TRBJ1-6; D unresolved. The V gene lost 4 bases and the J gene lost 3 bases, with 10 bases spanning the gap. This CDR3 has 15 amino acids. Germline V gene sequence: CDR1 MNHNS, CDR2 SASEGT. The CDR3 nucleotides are TGTGCCAGCAGTGGCAGCTTGGGCTATAATTCACCCCTCCACTTT. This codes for CASSGSLGYNSPLHF.

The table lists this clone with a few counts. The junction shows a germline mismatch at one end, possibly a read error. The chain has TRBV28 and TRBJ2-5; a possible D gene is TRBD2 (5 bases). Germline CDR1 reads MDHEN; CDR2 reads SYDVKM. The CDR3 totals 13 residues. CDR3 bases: TGTGCCAGCACCCCTGGGCATAGGGAGACCAAGTACTTC. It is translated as CASTPGHRETKYF.

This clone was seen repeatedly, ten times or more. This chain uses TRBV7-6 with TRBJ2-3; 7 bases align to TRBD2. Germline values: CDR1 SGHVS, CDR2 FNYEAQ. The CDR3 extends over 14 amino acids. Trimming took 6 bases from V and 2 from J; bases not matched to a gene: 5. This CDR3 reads CASRGGEVTDTQYF. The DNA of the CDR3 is TGTGCCAGCAGGGGGGGGGAGGTCACAGATACGCAGTATTTT.

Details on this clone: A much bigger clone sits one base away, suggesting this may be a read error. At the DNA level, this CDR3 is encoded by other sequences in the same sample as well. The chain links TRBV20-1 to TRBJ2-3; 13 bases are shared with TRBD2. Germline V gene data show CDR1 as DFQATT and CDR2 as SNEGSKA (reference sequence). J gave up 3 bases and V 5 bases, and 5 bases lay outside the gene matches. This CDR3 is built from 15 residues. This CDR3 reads CSAAGLAGSTDTQYF. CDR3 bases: TGCAGTGCTGCGGGACTAGCGGGATCAACAGATACGCAGTATTTT.

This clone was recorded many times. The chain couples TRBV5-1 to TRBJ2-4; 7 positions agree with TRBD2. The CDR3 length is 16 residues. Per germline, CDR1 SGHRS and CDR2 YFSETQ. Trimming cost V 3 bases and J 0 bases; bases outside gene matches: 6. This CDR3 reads CASSSSGALAKNIQYF. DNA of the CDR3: TGCGCCAGCAGCTCCAGCGGGGCCCTAGCCAAAAACATTCAGTACTTC. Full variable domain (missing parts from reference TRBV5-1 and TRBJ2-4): KAGVTQTPRYLIKTRGQQVTLSCSPISGHRSVSWYQQTPGQGLQFLFEYFSETQRNKGNFPGRFSGRQFSNSRSEMNVSTLELGDSALYLCASSSSGALAKNIQYFGAGTRLSVL.

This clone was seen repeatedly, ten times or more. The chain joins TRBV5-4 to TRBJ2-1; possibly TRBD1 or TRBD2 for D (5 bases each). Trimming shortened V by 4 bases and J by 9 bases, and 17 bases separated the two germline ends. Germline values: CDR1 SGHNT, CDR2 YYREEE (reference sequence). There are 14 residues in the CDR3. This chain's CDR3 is CASSGSDRYLEQFF. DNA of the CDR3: TGTGCCAGCAGCGGGAGTGACAGATATCTTGAGCAGTTCTTC.

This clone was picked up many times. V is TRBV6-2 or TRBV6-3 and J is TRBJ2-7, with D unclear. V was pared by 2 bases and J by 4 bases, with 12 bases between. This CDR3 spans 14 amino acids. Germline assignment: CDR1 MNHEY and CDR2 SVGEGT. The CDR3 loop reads CASSYGRSAYEQYF. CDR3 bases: TGTGCCAGCAGTTACGGAAGATCGGCATACGAGCAGTACTTC.

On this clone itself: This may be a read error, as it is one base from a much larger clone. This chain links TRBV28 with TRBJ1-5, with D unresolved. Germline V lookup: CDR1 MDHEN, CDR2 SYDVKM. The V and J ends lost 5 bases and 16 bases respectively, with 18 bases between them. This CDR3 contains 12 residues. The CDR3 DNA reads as TGTGCCAGCAGTCCCTCCCAGCTGGCTGATCATTTT. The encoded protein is CASSPSQLADHF.

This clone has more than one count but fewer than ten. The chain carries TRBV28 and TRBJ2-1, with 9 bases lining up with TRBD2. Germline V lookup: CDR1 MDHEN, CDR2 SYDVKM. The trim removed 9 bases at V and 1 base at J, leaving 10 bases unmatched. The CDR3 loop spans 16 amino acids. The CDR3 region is CASSIETSGSYNEQFF. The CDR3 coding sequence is TGTGCCAGTAGTATCGAAACTAGCGGGTCCTACAATGAGCAGTTCTTC.